The 20 T cell receptor beta chains below all came from one sample that was sequenced in a study of blood T cell repertoires in COVID-19. TCRdb's table, derived via immunoSEQ multiplex PCR, lists solely in-frame clones and lacks some. The table lists about 58,000 clones, 65% to 90% of them singletons. Sequenced: peripheral blood. These receptors were taken from a man aged 45-65 years with COVID-19, enrolled during active disease.

J is TRBJ2-1 and V is TRBV29-1; 16 bases are shared with TRBD2. J gave up 5 bases and V 6 bases, and 10 bases lay outside the gene matches. The germline gives CDR1 SQVTM, CDR2 ANQGSEA. The CDR3 contains 17 residues. The DNA of the CDR3 is TGCAGCGTCCATAACCCGGGACTAGCGGGAGGGGACAATGAGCAGTTCTTC. Protein product: CSVHNPGLAGGDNEQFF.

The rearrangement links TRBV3-1 (or the pseudogene TRBV3-2) to TRBJ1-3; perhaps TRBD1 as D (6 bases). V was clipped by 1 base and J by 3 bases, with 10 bases between them. From germline, CDR1 is LGHDT and CDR2 YNNKEL (reference sequence). The CDR3 consists of 15 residues. CDR3 sequence (DNA): TGTGCCAGCAGCCAAGGAGGGGGAGTTGGAAACACCATATATTTT. Encoded protein: CASSQGGGVGNTIYF.

The chain recombines TRBV4-2 with TRBJ2-2; D perhaps matches TRBD2 (5 bases). CDR1 is LGHNA and CDR2 is YNFKEQ in the germline V gene. V lost 4 bases, J lost 7 bases, and 7 bases lay in between. This CDR3 has 12 amino acids. Here the CDR3 reads CASSPEVGELFF. CDR3 DNA sequence: TGTGCCAGCAGCCCGGAGGTCGGGGAGCTGTTTTTT.

Remarks on this clone: At the DNA level, this CDR3 is encoded by other sequences in the same sample as well. The chain carries TRBV29-1 and TRBJ2-3, with TRBD1 as a possible D gene (5 bases). Germline loops: CDR1 SQVTM, CDR2 ANQGSEA. CDR3 length: 11 residues. The V gene lost 2 bases and the J gene lost 6 bases, with 6 bases spanning the gap. DNA for the CDR3: TGCAGCGTTGAACCAGGGGATACGCAGTATTTT. Translation: CSVEPGDTQYF.

This clone is a singleton in its sample. V is TRBV7-9 and J is TRBJ2-1; weak D call: TRBD1 (8 bases). The CDR3 is made up of 19 amino acids. Germline V CDR1 and CDR2: SEHNR, FQNEAQ (reference sequence). The V and J ends lost 3 bases and 5 bases respectively, with 26 bases between them. The CDR3 nucleotides are TGTGCCAGCAGCTTCTCGAGAGGGGGACAGGTAGGACTAGACAATGAGCAGTTCTTC. Protein: CASSFSRGGQVGLDNEQFF.

This clone was observed a single time. The chain links TRBV19 to TRBJ1-6; 7 bases match TRBD1. The CDR3 runs to 15 residues. Germline assignment: CDR1 LNHDA and CDR2 SQIVND (reference sequence). V lost 5 bases, J lost 8 bases, and 9 bases stayed unmatched. CDR3 sequence: CASSPRRGQDSPLHF. CDR3 DNA: TGTGCCAGTAGTCCCCGAAGGGGGCAAGATTCACCCCTCCACTTT.

The V gene is TRBV7-9, the J gene TRBJ2-2, with D possibly being TRBD2 (6 bases). Germline V gene data show CDR1 as SEHNR and CDR2 as FQNEAQ (reference sequence). The CDR3 is 15 residues long. The V and J ends lost 6 bases and 5 bases respectively, with 16 bases between them. The DNA of the CDR3 is TGTGCCAGCAGTTACACGCGGAGGGGAACCGGGGAGCTGTTTTTT. As protein: CASSYTRRGTGELFF.

The V gene is TRBV5-6, the J gene TRBJ2-3; tentatively, D is TRBD1 (6 bases). The ends were cut back, 1 base at V and 5 bases at J, with 14 bases in the middle. Germline CDR1 reads SGHDT; CDR2 reads YYEEEE. This CDR3 region has 15 residues. CDR3 loop: CASSLRQGSGDTQYF. CDR3 nucleotides: TGTGCCAGCAGCTTGAGGCAGGGGTCGGGAGATACGCAGTATTTT. Filled out from reference TRBV5-6 and TRBJ2-3, the complete variable domain reads DAGVTQSPTHLIKTRGQQVTLRCSPKSGHDTVSWYQQALGQGPQFIFQYYEEEERQRGNFPDRFSGHQFPNYSSELNVNALLLGDSALYLCASSLRQGSGDTQYFGPGTRLTVL.

This clone was counted once. The chain employs TRBV4-1 and TRBJ2-1, with D unresolved. The V gene's germline CDR1 is MGHRA and CDR2 YSYEKL. The CDR3 extends over 13 amino acids. V was trimmed by 4 bases and J by 7 bases, leaving 11 bases between them. CDR3 in DNA: TGCGCCAGCAGCCCCCCCAGGATGAATGAGCAGTTCTTC. Its translation: CASSPPRMNEQFF.

The V and J genes are TRBV18 and TRBJ1-1; TRBD1 matches at 9 bases. The CDR3 is 14 amino acids. Trimming took 2 bases from V and 5 from J; bases not matched to a gene: 3. CDR1 and CDR2 (germline): KGHSH, LQKENI. CDR3 in amino acids: CASSPTGGRTEAFF. CDR3 DNA: TGTGCCAGCTCACCAACAGGGGGCCGTACTGAAGCTTTCTTT.

The rearrangement uses TRBV6-4 and TRBJ2-1; 14 bases fit TRBD2. J was trimmed by 3 bases and V by 7 bases; bases with no gene match: 11. CDR3 size: 18 residues. Germline V gene data show CDR1 as MRHNA and CDR2 as SNTAGT. CDR3 coding DNA: TGTGCCAGCAAGAGACTAGCGGGAGGGCCGGACGTCTACAATGAGCAGTTCTTC. This gives the protein CASKRLAGGPDVYNEQFF.

V is TRBV7-9 and J is TRBJ2-7; 8 bases are a match to TRBD1. Trimming at V came to 5 bases and at J to 6 bases, leaving 12 bases not matched to a gene. The CDR3 is made up of 15 amino acids. Germline V lookup: CDR1 SEHNR, CDR2 FQNEAQ (reference sequence). In DNA form, the CDR3 reads TGTGCCAGCAGCGATGTCAGGACAGGGAACGGCGAGCAGTACTTC. Translating gives CASSDVRTGNGEQYF.

This chain uses TRBV6-1 with TRBJ2-5, with unresolved D. The CDR3 contains 14 residues. Deletions cut 1 base from V and 5 bases from J, with 11 bases between. Germline values: CDR1 MNHNS, CDR2 SASEGT. The CDR3 DNA reads TGTGCCAGCAGTGAAGGTCTGGGCCCGGAGACCCAGTACTTC. This sequence encodes CASSEGLGPETQYF.

This chain joins TRBV11-2 and TRBJ2-7; perhaps TRBD2 as D (5 bases). V lost 3 bases, J lost 2 bases, and 20 bases lay in between. Germline V CDR1 and CDR2: SGHAT, FQNNGV. This CDR3 is 17 amino acids long. The CDR3 coding sequence is TGTGCCAGCAGCTTCGAGACGACTATTAGACGAACCTACGAGCAGTACTTC. Its translation: CASSFETTIRRTYEQYF.

V and J are TRBV6-2 or TRBV6-3 and TRBJ2-6, with D hard to call. Trimming pared 2 bases from V and 4 bases from J, leaving 3 bases between. CDR1 and CDR2 from the germline V gene are MNHEY and SVGEGT. The CDR3 is 13 amino acids. CDR3 nucleotide sequence: TGTGCCAGCAGTTACCCGGGGGCCAACGTCCTGACTTTC. This translates into CASSYPGANVLTF.

This chain connects TRBV5-1 to TRBJ2-7; D gene uncertain. Trimming removed 6 bases at V and 0 bases at J, with 16 bases between. The CDR3 length is 15 residues. Per the germline V gene, CDR1 is SGHRS and CDR2 is YFSETQ. For the CDR3, the DNA is TGCGCCAGCACCCTACAGCCGGCGAGCTCCTACGAGCAGTACTTC. Its translation: CASTLQPASSYEQYF.

The chain links TRBV11-1 to TRBJ2-1, with D possibly TRBD2 on 5 matching bases. This CDR3 has 14 amino acids. V was clipped by 0 bases and J by 5 bases, with 8 bases between them. In germline, CDR1 is SGHAT, CDR2 FQDESV (reference sequence). The CDR3 region is CASSLARANNEQFF. The CDR3 DNA follows: TGTGCCAGCAGCTTAGCGAGGGCGAACAATGAGCAGTTCTTC.

The chain recombines TRBV7-8 with TRBJ2-7; perhaps TRBD1 as D (6 bases). The length of the CDR3 is 18 residues. The V end was cut by 3 bases, the J end by 5 bases, with 26 bases between. The germline CDR1 and CDR2 sequences are SGHVS and FQNEAQ. CDR3 in DNA: TGTGCCAGCAGCTTGAGACAGTTAAGAGACAGGACGCGCCACGAGCAGTACTTC. Protein product: CASSLRQLRDRTRHEQYF.

J is TRBJ2-5 and V is TRBV19; maybe TRBD1 (6 bases). The CDR3 is made up of 12 amino acids. Germline CDR1 and CDR2: LNHDA and SQIVND (reference sequence). Trimming left V 4 bases short and J 5 bases short, with 8 bases between. The CDR3: CASSTDRETQYF. CDR3 coding DNA: TGTGCCAGTAGTACCGACAGGGAGACCCAGTACTTC.

CDR3 DNA sequence: TGTGCCAGCAGCTTGGGGCCCACAGATACGCAGTATTTT. As protein: CASSLGPTDTQYF. The chain combines TRBV5-5 with TRBJ2-3; no clear D gene. Germline V gene data show CDR1 as SGHKS and CDR2 as YYEKEE (reference sequence). Trimming took 0 bases from V and 2 from J, leaving 4 bases between them. CDR3 size: 13 residues.